This T cell receptor beta chain was sequenced during a study of blood T cell repertoires in COVID-19. Study-wide background: Acute-phase and convalescent COVID-19 samples originated in the United States, Italy and Spain.

Clones were read by immunoSEQ multiplex PCR, and TCRdb kept only the in-frame ones, dropping some. The sample has some 70,000 clones, about nine tenths seen once. Trimming cost V 3 bases and J 14 bases; bases outside gene matches: 6. The germline CDR1 and CDR2 sequences are SGHKS and YYEKEE (reference sequence). This CDR3 has 11 amino acids. The rearrangement uses TRBV5-5 and TRBJ1-2; 8 nucleotides line up with TRBD1. This receptor was obtained from a man between 50 and 59 years old with active COVID-19. The sample comprised peripheral blood. CDR3 sequence: CASSSGQERTF. The CDR3, as DNA: TGTGCCAGCAGCTCGGGACAGGAGAGGACCTTC.